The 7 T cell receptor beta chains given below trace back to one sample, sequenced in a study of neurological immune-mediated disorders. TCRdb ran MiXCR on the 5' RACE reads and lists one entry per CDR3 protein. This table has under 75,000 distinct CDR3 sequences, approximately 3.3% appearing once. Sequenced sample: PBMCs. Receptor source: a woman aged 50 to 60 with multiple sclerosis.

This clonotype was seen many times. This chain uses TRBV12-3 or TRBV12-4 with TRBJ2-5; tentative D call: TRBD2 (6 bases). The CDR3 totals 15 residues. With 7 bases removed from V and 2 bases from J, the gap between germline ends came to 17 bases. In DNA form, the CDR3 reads TGTGCCAGCACCATAGCCCGTGGACTACAAGAGACCCAGTACTTC. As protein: CASTIARGLQETQYF.

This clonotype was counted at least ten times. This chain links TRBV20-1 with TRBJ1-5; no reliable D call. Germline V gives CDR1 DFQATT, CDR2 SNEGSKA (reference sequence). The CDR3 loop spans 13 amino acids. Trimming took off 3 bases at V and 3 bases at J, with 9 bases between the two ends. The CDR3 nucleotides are TGCAGTGCTAGGGGGAGTCCCAATCAGCCCCAGCATTTT. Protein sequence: CSARGSPNQPQHF.

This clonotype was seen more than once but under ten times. The CDR3 DNA sequence: TGTGCCAGCAGTTCATCCGGGACAGTGATCGACGAGCAGTACTTC. Translated: CASSSSGTVIDEQYF. The chain employs TRBV28 and TRBJ2-7; 7 bases are shared with TRBD1. The CDR3 has 15 residues. The germline gives CDR1 MDHEN, CDR2 SYDVKM. With V trimmed by 4 bases and J by 5 bases, 11 bases remained unmatched.

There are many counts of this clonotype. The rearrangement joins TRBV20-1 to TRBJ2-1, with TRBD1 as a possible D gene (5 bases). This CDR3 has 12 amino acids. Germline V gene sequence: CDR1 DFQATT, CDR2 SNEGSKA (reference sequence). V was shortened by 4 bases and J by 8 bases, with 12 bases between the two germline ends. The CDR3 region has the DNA TGCAGTGCTACCCCTATACAGGATGAGCAGTTCTTC. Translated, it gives CSATPIQDEQFF.

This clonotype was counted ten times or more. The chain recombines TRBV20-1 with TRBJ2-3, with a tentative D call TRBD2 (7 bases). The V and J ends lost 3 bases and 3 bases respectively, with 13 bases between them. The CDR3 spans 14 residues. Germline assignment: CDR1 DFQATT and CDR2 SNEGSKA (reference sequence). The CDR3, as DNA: TGCAGTGCTAGTCACGGGGGGCCGACAGATACGCAGTATTTT. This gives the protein CSASHGGPTDTQYF.

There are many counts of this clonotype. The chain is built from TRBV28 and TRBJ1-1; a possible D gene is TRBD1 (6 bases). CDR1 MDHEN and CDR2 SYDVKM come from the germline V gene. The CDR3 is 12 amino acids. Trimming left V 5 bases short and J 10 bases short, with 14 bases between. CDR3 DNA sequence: TGTGCCAGCAGTCCAGGGGTCTCGGGAGCTTTCTTT. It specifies CASSPGVSGAFF.

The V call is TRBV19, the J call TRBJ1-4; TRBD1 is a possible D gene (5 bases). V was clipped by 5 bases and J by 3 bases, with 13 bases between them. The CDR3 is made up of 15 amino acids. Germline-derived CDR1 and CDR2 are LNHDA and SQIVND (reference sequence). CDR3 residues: CASSAQVESNEKLFF. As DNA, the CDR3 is TGTGCCAGTAGTGCACAGGTGGAGTCTAATGAAAAACTGTTTTTT. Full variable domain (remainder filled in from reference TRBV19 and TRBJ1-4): DGGITQSPKYLFRKEGQNVTLSCEQNLNHDAMYWYRQDPGQGLRLIYYSQIVNDFQKGDIAEGYSVSREKKESFPLTVTSAQKNPTAFYLCASSAQVESNEKLFFGSGTQLSVL.